This paragraph covers one T cell receptor beta chain sequence. The antigen is unknown. The data belong to a study of shared clonotypes between healthy human individuals. Whole-study results and caveats: Naive CD4 clonotypes were shared across a few donors at 4.5% to 6.5%.

Every donor, a Caucasian adult, lived in Nashville, Tennessee. The repertoire was sequenced with immunoSEQ multiplex PCR; TCRdb's copy has only in-frame clones and lacks some. The table includes 2 million to 2.5 million clones, more than 80% detected once. The receptor was derived from a man in his late teens or twenties in good health. Some clones in this sample may be carry-over from other donors' samples. Sequencing was done on a sample of naive CD4+ T cells from PBMCs. Subset defined: CD45RA+ positively selected.

The chain's CDR3 is CASSLEVVQETQYF. Here the CDR3 DNA reads TGTGCCAGCAGCTTGGAGGTAGTCCAAGAGACCCAGTACTTC. The chain links TRBV5-6 to TRBJ2-5; D not certain. V lost 0 bases, J lost 1 base, and 7 bases lay in between. CDR3 length equals 14 residues. Germline V gene lookup returns CDR1 SGHDT and CDR2 YYEEEE.